This T cell receptor (beta chain) emerged from a study of cytomegalovirus exposure and HLA in healthy donors. In the study overall: Ancestry clustering placed about 86% of about 400 genotyped donors in the Caucasian-associated cluster.

Study-level findings and limits: Despite most TCR sequences being rare, some public TCRs occurred in many donors.

V was pared by 4 bases and J by 4 bases, with 7 bases of the junction left unmatched. CDR3 length: 15 residues. Germline V gene lookup returns CDR1 SGHTA and CDR2 FQGTGA. As concerns this clone: Its antigen is currently unknown.

With 60 Vbeta and 13 Jbeta primers, the PCR was carried out. Clones were sequenced by immunoSEQ multiplex PCR, and TCRdb holds only the in-frame ones, with some missing. This sample yields about 200,000 clones, of which around 75% are seen a single time; approximately 1.4% belongs to the top ten. This chain connects TRBV7-3 to TRBJ2-5; 9 nucleotides match TRBD2. The sequenced sample consisted of PBMCs. This clonotype was sampled from a woman between 50 and 59 years old in good health and CMV-seronegative. For the CDR3, the DNA is TGTGCCAGCAGCTCTCCAGCGGGGGGAATAGAGACCCAGTACTTC. It yields the protein CASSSPAGGIETQYF.